Detailed here is one TCR beta chain. How the authors handled the data: Estimated nucleated cell counts came from reference gene primer amplification. Only in-frame clones appear in the TCRdb table, and some are missing; sequencing was by immunoSEQ multiplex PCR. D and trimming were read from the DNA, whereas the V and J calls and clone size are those reported in that table. The table has approximately 230,000 clones, 70% to 90% seen once. The entry originates in a study of blood T cell repertoires in COVID-19. Study overall: There were acute and convalescent COVID-19 samples, and they came from the United States, Italy and Spain.

The material sequenced was peripheral blood. This sequence originates from a man aged 18 to 29 with active or convalescent COVID-19.

DNA for the CDR3: TGTGCCAGCATTGAACAGGGGAAGGGTGGCTACACCTTC. Translating it yields CASIEQGKGGYTF. The V gene is TRBV28, the J gene TRBJ1-2; TRBD1 agrees at 7 bases. This CDR3 has 13 amino acids. Germline V gives CDR1 MDHEN, CDR2 SYDVKM. Trimming removed 7 bases from V and 7 bases from J; junction bases left unmatched: 9.